Included here is one T cell receptor (beta chain) sequence, with context. This sample was included in a study of blood T cell repertoires in COVID-19. Study information: The United States, Italy and Spain provided the acute and convalescent COVID-19 samples.

Germline V gene sequence: CDR1 LNHDA, CDR2 SQIVND (reference sequence). The CDR3 is 15 residues long. V lost 5 bases, J lost 6 bases, and 7 bases stayed unmatched. In the source study's methods: The assay estimated nucleated cells by amplifying reference gene primers. The protocol was immunoSEQ multiplex PCR, while the TCRdb copy is restricted to in-frame clones and leaves out a portion. V and J calls and clone size are those listed in that table; D and trimming were worked out from the DNA. The sample consists of under 250,000 clones, about 85% of them appearing once. This clonotype was obtained from an older woman with active or convalescent COVID-19. The J gene is TRBJ1-6, the V gene TRBV19; 7 bases match TRBD1. Specimen: peripheral blood. The CDR3 bases are TGTGCCAGTAGTTTACCGGGACAGACTAATTCACCCCTCCACTTT. This translates into CASSLPGQTNSPLHF.